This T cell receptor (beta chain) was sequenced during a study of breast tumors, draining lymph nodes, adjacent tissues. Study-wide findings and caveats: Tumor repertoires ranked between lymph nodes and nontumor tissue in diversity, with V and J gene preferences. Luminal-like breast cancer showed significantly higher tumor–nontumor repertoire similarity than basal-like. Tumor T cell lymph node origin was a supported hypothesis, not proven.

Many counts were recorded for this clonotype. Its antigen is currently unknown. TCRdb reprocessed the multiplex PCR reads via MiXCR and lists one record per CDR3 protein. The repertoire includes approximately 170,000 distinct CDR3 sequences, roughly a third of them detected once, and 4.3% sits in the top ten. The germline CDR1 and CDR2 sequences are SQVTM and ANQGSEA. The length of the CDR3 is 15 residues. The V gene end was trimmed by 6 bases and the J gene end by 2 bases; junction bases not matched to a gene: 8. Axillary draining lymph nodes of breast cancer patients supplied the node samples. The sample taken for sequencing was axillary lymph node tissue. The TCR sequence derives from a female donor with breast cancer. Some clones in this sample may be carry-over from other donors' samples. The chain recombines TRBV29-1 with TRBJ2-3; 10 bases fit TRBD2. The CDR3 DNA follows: TGCAGCGTCAAACTACTAGCGGGGACCACAGATACGCAGTATTTT. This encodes CSVKLLAGTTDTQYF.